This T cell receptor beta chain was found in a study of T-cell memory formation after mild COVID-19. This CDR3 has 13 residues. The ends were cut back, 4 bases at V and 2 bases at J, with 6 bases in the middle. In germline, CDR1 is SQVTM, CDR2 ANQGSEA. A single record per CDR3 protein comes from TCRdb applying MiXCR to the 5' RACE reads. The sample has hundreds of thousands of distinct CDR3 sequences; approximately 19% are singletons. Sequenced input: PBMCs or a T cell subset sorted from them (not recorded which). The receptor comes from an adult woman who had mild COVID-19 (a few samples of this study predate the infection). Cell type and time point are not known. The chain recombines TRBV29-1 with TRBJ1-6; D perhaps matches TRBD1 (5 bases). The CDR3 loop reads CSVAGTYNSPLHF. The CDR3 DNA is TGCAGCGTTGCAGGGACCTATAATTCACCCCTCCACTTT.